This T cell receptor beta chain emerged from a study of T cell responses to AZD1222 COVID-19 vaccine. Concerning this clone: Its specificity is unknown.

Study results and limitations: Among the donors, most were white British and more were female, and clonal diversity was possibly underestimated. An increase in Spike-specific TCR breadth and depth was observed after two AZD1222 doses.

Libraries were prepared by immunoSEQ multiplex PCR; TCRdb keeps only in-frame clonotypes and omits some of them. This sample has around 200,000 clones, with more than 75% found just once. V lost 7 bases, J lost 5 bases, and 18 bases lay in between. CDR3 size: 14 residues. Per germline, CDR1 SGHRS and CDR2 YFSETQ. The source is an adult in good health. The rearrangement joins TRBV5-1 to TRBJ1-2; tentative D call: TRBD1 (6 bases). The sample in question was peripheral blood, obtained on day 0 of AZD1222 vaccination. CDR3 in DNA: TGCGCCAGCCAACCGGGACAAGATTTTTATGGCTACACCTTC. It specifies CASQPGQDFYGYTF.